This T cell receptor beta chain came from a study of T cell responses to AZD1222 COVID-19 vaccine. The table came from immunoSEQ multiplex PCR; TCRdb's copy has only in-frame clones and leaves some out. The sample shows more than 95,000 clones, about 89% of them seen only once. This CDR3 is built from 13 residues. The germline V gene encodes CDR1 SGHTA and CDR2 FQGNSA. The ends were cut back, 3 bases at V and 5 bases at J, with 11 bases in the middle. Here the sequenced sample was peripheral blood, taken on day 0 of AZD1222 vaccination. This chain links TRBV7-2 with TRBJ2-7; D uncertain. The TCR originated in an adult in good health. CDR3 loop: CASSFGPNNEQYF. CDR3 coding DNA: TGTGCCAGCAGCTTCGGCCCGAACAACGAGCAGTACTTC.